Shown below are 21 T cell receptor beta chains from a single sample sequenced in a study of T cells in Graves' hyperthyroidism and ophthalmopathy. TCR beta CDR3 regions were amplified from RNA. HTBI primers were the set used in a first-round RT-PCR of the TCR CDR3. TCRdb re-derived calls from the multiplex PCR reads in MiXCR, one entry per CDR3 protein. Of some 360,000 distinct CDR3 sequences listed, about 15% were seen once; the top ten hold 11%. The sample taken for sequencing was blood. The receptors were gathered from a woman aged 55-70 years with Graves' hyperthyroidism.

This chain uses TRBV20-1 with TRBJ1-3; the D is unclear. Trimming shortened V by 7 bases and J by 0 bases, and 10 bases separated the two germline ends. The CDR3 totals 13 residues. CDR1 is DFQATT, CDR2 SNEGSKA, per germline (reference sequence). CDR3 in amino acids: CSGLFSSGNTIYF. The CDR3 DNA reads as TGCAGTGGACTGTTCAGCTCTGGAAACACCATATATTTT.

At least ten counts were recorded for this clonotype. The chain carries TRBV5-1 and TRBJ1-2, with TRBD1 as a possible D gene (6 bases). The germline gives CDR1 SGHRS, CDR2 YFSETQ. Trimming removed 0 bases at V and 7 bases at J, with 13 bases between. This CDR3 comprises 14 residues. CDR3 residues: CASSLEGGAGGYTF. As DNA, the CDR3 is TGCGCCAGCAGCTTGGAGGGGGGCGCCGGTGGCTACACCTTC.

This clonotype was seen only a few times. The genes are TRBV12-3 or TRBV12-4 and TRBJ2-6; D might be TRBD1 or TRBD2, each matching 6 bases. Trimming stripped 6 bases from V and 3 bases from J, with 15 bases between. CDR3 length: 16 amino acids. The CDR3 spells CASSPPGGFGANVLTF. CDR3 bases: TGTGCCAGCAGCCCACCCGGGGGCTTTGGGGCCAACGTCCTGACTTTC.

The genes are TRBV7-8 and TRBJ2-2, with 10 bases identical to TRBD1. This CDR3 has 16 residues. Germline assignment: CDR1 SGHVS and CDR2 FQNEAQ. With V trimmed by 2 bases and J by 3 bases, 3 bases remained unmatched. In DNA form, the CDR3 reads TGTGCCAGCAGCTTACGACAGGGGGCGGACACCGGGGAGCTGTTTTTT. This codes for CASSLRQGADTGELFF.

This chain uses TRBV11-2 with TRBJ1-2; D not certain. V was shortened by 0 bases and J by 4 bases, with 15 bases between the two germline ends. The CDR3 is made up of 16 amino acids. Germline V gene lookup returns CDR1 SGHAT and CDR2 FQNNGV. This CDR3 is CASSLELRRRSYGYTF. As DNA, the CDR3 is TGTGCCAGCAGCTTAGAACTCAGGAGAAGGAGCTATGGCTACACCTTC. The variable domain in full, with the rest retrieved from reference TRBV11-2 and TRBJ1-2, is EAGVAQSPRYKIIEKRQSVAFWCNPISGHATLYWYQQILGQGPKLLIQFQNNGVVDDSQLPKDRFSAERLKGVDSTLKIQPAKLEDSAVYLCASSLELRRRSYGYTFGSGTRLTVV.

This clonotype was recorded many times. V is TRBV12-3 or TRBV12-4 and J is TRBJ2-2; 8 nucleotides agree with TRBD2. There are 15 residues in the CDR3. V lost 3 bases to trimming and J lost 5 bases; unmatched junction nucleotides: 5. The chain's CDR3 is CASSLNSGRTGELFF. CDR3 coding DNA: TGTGCCAGCAGTTTGAACAGCGGGAGAACCGGGGAGCTGTTTTTT.

There are many counts of this clonotype. This sequence joins TRBV7-9 and TRBJ2-2; D remains ambiguous. Germline CDR1 is SEHNR and CDR2 is FQNEAQ (reference sequence). The CDR3 consists of 13 residues. Trimming pared 1 base from V and 7 bases from J, leaving 7 bases between. The CDR3, as DNA: TGTGCCAGCAGCTTAGAAGTGGGCGGGGAGCTGTTTTTT. Translation gives CASSLEVGGELFF.

About this clonotype: One end of the junction varies from germline; a read error may be responsible. This chain links TRBV7-6 with TRBJ2-2; TRBD2 might be the D (5 bases). CDR1 and CDR2 from the germline V gene are SGHVS and FNYEAQ. There are 12 residues in the CDR3. CDR3: CASSLGAGELLF. The CDR3 nucleotides read TGTGCCAGCAGCTTAGGTGCCGGGGAGCTGCTTTTT.

This clonotype was detected many times. This sequence joins TRBV24-1 and TRBJ2-1; 9 bases map to TRBD2. This CDR3 spans 18 amino acids. V dropped 2 bases and J dropped 5; count of bases not matched to a gene: 12. Germline loops: CDR1 KGHDR, CDR2 SFDVKD. The CDR3 DNA follows: TGTGCCACCAGTGATTCACCAGGAGCTAGCGGGATTAACAATGAGCAGTTCTTC. This gives the protein CATSDSPGASGINNEQFF.

This clonotype was found a few times. This chain connects TRBV5-1 to TRBJ2-4, with D maybe TRBD1 (6 bases). CDR1 and CDR2 (germline): SGHRS, YFSETQ. The CDR3 has 13 amino acids. The V and J ends lost 0 bases and 9 bases respectively, with 10 bases between them. The CDR3 sequence: CASSLDRDGIQYF. CDR3 in DNA: TGCGCCAGCAGCTTGGACAGGGACGGCATTCAGTACTTC.

DNA of the CDR3: TGCAGTGCGCCGGGACAGGGGCCTGCAGATACGCAGTATTTT. Its translation: CSAPGQGPADTQYF. The chain carries TRBV20-1 and TRBJ2-3, with 10 bases lining up with TRBD1. Germline assignment: CDR1 DFQATT and CDR2 SNEGSKA (reference sequence). This CDR3 comprises 14 residues. J lost 4 bases, V lost 6 bases, and 7 bases had no gene match.

This clonotype was seen a handful of times. This rearrangement joins TRBV6-1 to TRBJ1-1, with a weak D call TRBD1 (5 bases). This CDR3 comprises 13 residues. In germline, CDR1 is MNHNS, CDR2 SASEGT. Trimming stripped 10 bases from V and 3 bases from J, with 15 bases between. In DNA form, the CDR3 reads TGTGCCAACGGGGGTCCAGTGTACACTGAAGCTTTCTTT. This encodes CANGGPVYTEAFF.

The chain links TRBV6-6 to TRBJ2-2; 13 nucleotides align to TRBD2. V shed 0 bases and J 3 bases; nucleotides not matched to a gene: 4. This CDR3 has 18 residues. Germline values: CDR1 MNHNY, CDR2 SVGAGI (reference sequence). DNA for the CDR3: TGTGCCAGCAGTTACTCTGGGACTAGCGGGACCCACACCGGGGAGCTGTTTTTT. This gives the protein CASSYSGTSGTHTGELFF.

The chain is built from TRBV4-1 and TRBJ2-7; D uncertain. The length of the CDR3 is 15 residues. Germline values: CDR1 MGHRA, CDR2 YSYEKL. V lost 1 base, J lost 2 bases, and 12 bases lay in between. For the CDR3, the DNA is TGCGCCAGCAGCCAAGGTCCCAGGCGAACCTACGAGCAGTACTTC. Its translation is CASSQGPRRTYEQYF.

This clonotype was recorded at least ten times. This rearrangement joins TRBV18 to TRBJ1-1; D is unclear. The CDR3 totals 16 residues. Germline CDR1 and CDR2: KGHSH and LQKENI. V lost 0 bases and J lost 1, with 12 bases in between. This CDR3 is CASSPPGQAGNTEAFF. The CDR3 DNA reads as TGTGCCAGCTCACCACCGGGCCAGGCGGGGAACACTGAAGCTTTCTTT.

The chain employs TRBV6-5 and TRBJ2-7, with 11 bases that match TRBD2. The CDR3 has 17 amino acids. Germline V gene data show CDR1 as MNHEY and CDR2 as SVGAGI. The ends lost 0 bases at V and 3 bases at J; junction bases unmatched: 7. The CDR3 reads CASSYSISGRGGYEQYF. The CDR3 DNA reads as TGTGCCAGCAGTTACTCCATTAGCGGGAGGGGAGGCTACGAGCAGTACTTC.

This clonotype was detected ten times or more. This rearrangement joins TRBV11-2 to TRBJ1-1; D ambiguous. V lost 2 bases, J lost 6 bases, and 10 bases lay in between. Germline CDR1 reads SGHAT; CDR2 reads FQNNGV. The CDR3 is 13 amino acids. DNA of the CDR3: TGTGCCAGCAGCTTACCTAAAGGCGCTGAAGCTTTCTTT. It translates to CASSLPKGAEAFF.

The chain is built from TRBV5-1 and TRBJ2-2; no firm D call. CDR1 is SGHRS, CDR2 YFSETQ, per germline. V was pared by 5 bases and J by 8 bases, with 10 bases between. This CDR3 spans 12 amino acids. The CDR3: CASRFTLGELFF. DNA for the CDR3: TGCGCCAGCAGGTTTACGTTGGGGGAGCTGTTTTTT. Full variable domain (remainder filled in from reference TRBV5-1 and TRBJ2-2): KAGVTQTPRYLIKTRGQQVTLSCSPISGHRSVSWYQQTPGQGLQFLFEYFSETQRNKGNFPGRFSGRQFSNSRSEMNVSTLELGDSALYLCASRFTLGELFFGEGSRLTVL.

This clonotype was found many times. The rearrangement joins TRBV6-1 to TRBJ1-1; 11 bases match TRBD1. Germline V gene data show CDR1 as MNHNS and CDR2 as SASEGT. The CDR3 covers 16 residues. V shed 6 bases, J shed 3 bases, and the junction held 9 bases outside the gene matches. CDR3 residues: CASSRRTGGSYTEAFF. In DNA form, the CDR3 reads TGTGCCAGCAGCCGACGGACAGGGGGCTCGTACACTGAAGCTTTCTTT.

The rearrangement uses TRBV2 and TRBJ2-1; TRBD2 aligns across 12 bases. V dropped 4 bases and J dropped 7; count of bases not matched to a gene: 8. The CDR3 is made up of 16 amino acids. In germline, CDR1 is SNHLY, CDR2 FYNNEI. CDR3 sequence reads: CASSATSGSFRNEQFF. The CDR3, as DNA: TGTGCCAGCAGTGCGACTAGCGGGAGTTTTCGGAATGAGCAGTTCTTC. Full variable domain (missing parts from reference TRBV2 and TRBJ2-1): EPEVTQTPSHQVTQMGQEVILRCVPISNHLYFYWYRQILGQKVEFLVSFYNNEISEKSEIFDDQFSVERPDGSNFTLKIRSTKLEDSAMYFCASSATSGSFRNEQFFGPGTRLTVL.

In its sample, this clonotype was seen many times. This rearrangement joins TRBV3-1 to TRBJ1-3; D perhaps matches TRBD1 (5 bases). The CDR3 totals 13 residues. The V end was cut by 6 bases, the J end by 2 bases, with 8 bases between. Germline-derived CDR1 and CDR2 are LGHDT and YNNKEL (reference sequence). In nucleotides, the CDR3 is TGTGCCAGCAGGGGGGTAGCTGGAAACACCATATATTTT. Its translation: CASRGVAGNTIYF.